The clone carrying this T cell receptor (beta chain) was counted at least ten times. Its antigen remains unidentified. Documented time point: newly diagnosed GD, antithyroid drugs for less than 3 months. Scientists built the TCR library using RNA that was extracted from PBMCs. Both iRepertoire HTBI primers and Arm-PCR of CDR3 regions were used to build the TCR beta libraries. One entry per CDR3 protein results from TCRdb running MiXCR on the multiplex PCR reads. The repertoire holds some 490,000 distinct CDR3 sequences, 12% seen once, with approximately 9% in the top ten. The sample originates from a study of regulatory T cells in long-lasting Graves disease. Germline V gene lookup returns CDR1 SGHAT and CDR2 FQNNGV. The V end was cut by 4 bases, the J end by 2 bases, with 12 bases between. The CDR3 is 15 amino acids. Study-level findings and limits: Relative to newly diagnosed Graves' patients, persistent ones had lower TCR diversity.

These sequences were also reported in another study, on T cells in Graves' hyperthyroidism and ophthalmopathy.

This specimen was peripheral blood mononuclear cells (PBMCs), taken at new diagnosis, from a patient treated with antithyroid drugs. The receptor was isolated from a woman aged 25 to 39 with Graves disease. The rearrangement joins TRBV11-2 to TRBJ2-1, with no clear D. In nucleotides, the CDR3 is TGTGCCAGCAGCTCCCATCGTGGGACCTACAATGAGCAGTTCTTC. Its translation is CASSSHRGTYNEQFF.